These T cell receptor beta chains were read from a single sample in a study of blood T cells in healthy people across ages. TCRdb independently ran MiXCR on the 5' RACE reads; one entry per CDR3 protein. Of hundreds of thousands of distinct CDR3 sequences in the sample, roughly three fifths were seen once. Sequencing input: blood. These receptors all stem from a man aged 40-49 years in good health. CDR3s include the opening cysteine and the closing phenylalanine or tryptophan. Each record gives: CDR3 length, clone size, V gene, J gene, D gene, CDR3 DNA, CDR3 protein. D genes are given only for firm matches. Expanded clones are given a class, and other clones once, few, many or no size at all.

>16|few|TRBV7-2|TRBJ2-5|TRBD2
TGTGCCAGCAGCTTAGGTAGCGGGGGGCCCCAAGAGACCCAGTACTTC
CASSLGSGGPQETQYF
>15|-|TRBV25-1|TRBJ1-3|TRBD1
TGTGCCAGCAGTGACCCGACAGGGGCCGGAAACACCATATATTTT
CASSDPTGAGNTIYF
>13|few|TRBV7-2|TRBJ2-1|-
TGTGCCAGCAGCTTAGAAGCGGTCCGGAAGCAGTTCTTC
CASSLEAVRKQFF
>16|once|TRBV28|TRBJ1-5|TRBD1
TGTGCCAGCAGTTTTCCAGGGGGCCTCGGCAATCAGCCCCAGCATTTT
CASSFPGGLGNQPQHF
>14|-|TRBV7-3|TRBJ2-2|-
TGTGCCAGCAGCTTTGCCCAGGACACCGGGGAGCTGTTTTTT
CASSFAQDTGELFF
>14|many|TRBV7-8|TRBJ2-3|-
TGTGCCAGCAGGCTCTCACAAGGGGCAGATACGCAGTATTTT
CASRLSQGADTQYF
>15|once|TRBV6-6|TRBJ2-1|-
TGTGCCAGCAGCCACGCGGTAGTTACTTACAATGAGCAGTTCTTC
CASSHAVVTYNEQFF
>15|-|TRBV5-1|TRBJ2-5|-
TGCGCCAGCAGCCCCGAAGCTCGGAACATAGAGATCCAGTACTTC
CASSPEARNIEIQYF
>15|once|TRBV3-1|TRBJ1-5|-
TGTGCCAGCAGCCAAGACTCCCGACGGAATCAGTCCCAGCATTTT
CASSQDSRRNQSQHF
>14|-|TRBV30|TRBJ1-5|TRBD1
TGTGCCTGGAACAGGGGGCAGGTCAATCAGCCCCAGCATTTT
CAWNRGQVNQPQHF